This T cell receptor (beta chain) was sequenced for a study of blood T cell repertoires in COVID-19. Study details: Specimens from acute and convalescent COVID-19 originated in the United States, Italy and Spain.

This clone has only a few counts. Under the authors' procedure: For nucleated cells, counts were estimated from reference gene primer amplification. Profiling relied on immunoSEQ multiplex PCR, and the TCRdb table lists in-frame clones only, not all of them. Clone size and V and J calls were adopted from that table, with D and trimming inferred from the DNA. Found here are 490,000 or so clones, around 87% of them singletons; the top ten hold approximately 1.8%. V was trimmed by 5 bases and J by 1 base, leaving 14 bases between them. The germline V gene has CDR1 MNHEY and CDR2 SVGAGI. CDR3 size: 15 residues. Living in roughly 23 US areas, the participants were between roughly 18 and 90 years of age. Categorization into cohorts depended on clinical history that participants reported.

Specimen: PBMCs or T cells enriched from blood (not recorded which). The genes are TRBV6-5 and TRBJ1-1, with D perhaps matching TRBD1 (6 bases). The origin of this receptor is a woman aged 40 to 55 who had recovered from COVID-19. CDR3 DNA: TGTGCCAGCAGTCCTCGCAGGGGCGGGAACACTGAAGCTTTCTTT. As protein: CASSPRRGGNTEAFF.